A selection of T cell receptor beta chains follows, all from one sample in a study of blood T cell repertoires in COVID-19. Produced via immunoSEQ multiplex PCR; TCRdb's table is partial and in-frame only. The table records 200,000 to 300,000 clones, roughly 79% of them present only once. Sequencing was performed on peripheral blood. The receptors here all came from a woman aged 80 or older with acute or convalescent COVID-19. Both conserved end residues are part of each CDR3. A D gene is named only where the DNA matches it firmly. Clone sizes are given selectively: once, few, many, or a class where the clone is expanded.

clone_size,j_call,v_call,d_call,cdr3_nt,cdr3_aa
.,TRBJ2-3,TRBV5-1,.,TGCGCCAGCAGCCCTAGGGACTTCGCAGATACGCAGTATTTT,CASSPRDFADTQYF
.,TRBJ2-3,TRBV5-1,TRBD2,TGCGCCAGCAGCGTCGGGCGGGGGAACACAGATACGCAGTATTTT,CASSVGRGNTDTQYF
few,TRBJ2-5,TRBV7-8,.,TGTGCCAGCAGCCCGGGACACCTTTTTCAAGAGACCCAGTACTTC,CASSPGHLFQETQYF
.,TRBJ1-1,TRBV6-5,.,TGTGCCAGCAGTTACTCTTTAGGGGAGGGCACTGAAGCTTTCTTT,CASSYSLGEGTEAFF
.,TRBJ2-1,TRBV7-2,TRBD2,TGTGCCAGCAGCTTAGCCGGGACTAGCGGGAGTTACTACAATGAGCAGTTCTTC,CASSLAGTSGSYYNEQFF
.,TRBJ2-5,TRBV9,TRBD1,TGTGCCAGCAGCGTAGCGGTTCAGGGGGAAGCCCAGTACTTC,CASSVAVQGEAQYF
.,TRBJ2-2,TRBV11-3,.,TGTGCCAGCAGCTTATCCGACACCGGGGAGCTGTTTTTT,CASSLSDTGELFF
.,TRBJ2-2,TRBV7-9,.,TGTGCCAGCAGCCCTAAACAGGGGAGGAGGACCGGGGAGCTGTTTTTT,CASSPKQGRRTGELFF
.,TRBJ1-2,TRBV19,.,TGTGCCAGTAGTATTGACACCTATGGCTACACCTTC,CASSIDTYGYTF
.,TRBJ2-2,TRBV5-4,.,TGTGCCAGCAGCTTGGCAGGTTCGGCCGGGGAGCTGTTTTTT,CASSLAGSAGELFF
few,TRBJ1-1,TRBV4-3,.,TGCGCCAGCAGCCACTTAATGACAGGCCCGAACACTGAAGCTTTCTTT,CASSHLMTGPNTEAFF
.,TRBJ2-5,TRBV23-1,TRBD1,TGCGCCAGCAGTCCCTTTGACAGGGGCAGTCAAGAGACCCAGTACTTC,CASSPFDRGSQETQYF
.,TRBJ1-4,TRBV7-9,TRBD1,TGTGCCAGCAGCTATCCGGGACAGGGGTATGAAAAACTGTTTTTT,CASSYPGQGYEKLFF
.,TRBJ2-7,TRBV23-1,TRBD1,TGCGCCAGCAGCCCTCCAGGGACAGGGCGGTACGAGCAGTACTTC,CASSPPGTGRYEQYF